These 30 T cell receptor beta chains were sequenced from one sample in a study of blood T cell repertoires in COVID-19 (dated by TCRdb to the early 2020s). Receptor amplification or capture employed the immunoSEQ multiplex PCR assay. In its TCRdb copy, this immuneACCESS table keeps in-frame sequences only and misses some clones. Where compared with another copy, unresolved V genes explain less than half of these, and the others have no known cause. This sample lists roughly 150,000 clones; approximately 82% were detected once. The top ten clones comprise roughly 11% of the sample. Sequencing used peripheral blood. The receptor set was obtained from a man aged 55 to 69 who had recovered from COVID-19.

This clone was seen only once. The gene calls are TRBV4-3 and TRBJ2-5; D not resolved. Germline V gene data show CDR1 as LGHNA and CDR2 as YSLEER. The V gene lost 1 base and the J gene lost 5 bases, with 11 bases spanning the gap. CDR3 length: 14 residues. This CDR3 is CASSQVNRAETQYF. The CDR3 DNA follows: TGCGCCAGCAGCCAAGTGAATCGCGCTGAGACCCAGTACTTC.

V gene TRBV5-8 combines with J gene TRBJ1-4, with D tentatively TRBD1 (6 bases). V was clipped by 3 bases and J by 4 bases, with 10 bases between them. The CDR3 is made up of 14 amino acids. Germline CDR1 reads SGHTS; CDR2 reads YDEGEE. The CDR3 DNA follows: TGTGCCAGCAGCTCAGGGGTGGTTAATGAAAAACTGTTTTTT. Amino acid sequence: CASSSGVVNEKLFF.

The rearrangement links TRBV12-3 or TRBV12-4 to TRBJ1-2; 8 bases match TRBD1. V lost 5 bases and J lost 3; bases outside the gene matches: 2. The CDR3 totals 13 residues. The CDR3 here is CASSTGQDYGYTF. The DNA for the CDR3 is TGTGCCAGCAGTACGGGACAGGACTATGGCTACACCTTC.

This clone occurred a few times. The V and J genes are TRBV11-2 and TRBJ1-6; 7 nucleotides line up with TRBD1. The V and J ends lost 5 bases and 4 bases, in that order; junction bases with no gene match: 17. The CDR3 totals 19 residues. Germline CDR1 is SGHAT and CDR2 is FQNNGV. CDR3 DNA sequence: TGTGCCAGCAGCCTGACAGGGTCCCTCGGGGGGGTATATAATTCACCCCTCCACTTT. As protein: CASSLTGSLGGVYNSPLHF.

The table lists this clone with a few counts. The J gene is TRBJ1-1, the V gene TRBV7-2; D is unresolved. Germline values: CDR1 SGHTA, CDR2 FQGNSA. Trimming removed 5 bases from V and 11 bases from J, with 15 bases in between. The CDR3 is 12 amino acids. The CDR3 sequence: CASSIGRRKAFF. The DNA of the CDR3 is TGTGCCAGCAGCATAGGTAGGCGGAAGGCTTTCTTT. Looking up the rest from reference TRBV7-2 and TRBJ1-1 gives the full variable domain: GAGVSQSPSNKVTEKGKDVELRCDPISGHTALYWYRQSLGQGLEFLIYFQGNSAPDKSGLPSDRFSAERTGGSVSTLTIQRTQQEDSAVYLCASSIGRRKAFFGQGTRLTVV.

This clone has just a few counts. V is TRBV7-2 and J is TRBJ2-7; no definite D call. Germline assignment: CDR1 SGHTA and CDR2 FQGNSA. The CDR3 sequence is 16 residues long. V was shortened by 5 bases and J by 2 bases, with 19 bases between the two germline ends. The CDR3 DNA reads TGTGCCAGCAGCATGAGGTCCGTGTTGGTCGCCTACGAGCAGTACTTC. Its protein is CASSMRSVLVAYEQYF.

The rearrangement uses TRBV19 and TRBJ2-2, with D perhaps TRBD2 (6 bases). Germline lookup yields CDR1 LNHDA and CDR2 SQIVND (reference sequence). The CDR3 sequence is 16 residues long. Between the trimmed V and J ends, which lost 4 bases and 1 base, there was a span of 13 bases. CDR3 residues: CASSTRGTVNTGELFF. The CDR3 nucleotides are TGTGCCAGTAGTACTCGCGGGACGGTGAACACCGGGGAGCTGTTTTTT.

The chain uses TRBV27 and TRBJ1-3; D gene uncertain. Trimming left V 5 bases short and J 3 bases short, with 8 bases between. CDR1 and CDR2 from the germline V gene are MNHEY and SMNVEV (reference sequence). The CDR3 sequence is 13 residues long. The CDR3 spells CASSPPIGNTIYF. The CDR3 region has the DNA TGTGCCAGCAGTCCCCCAATTGGAAACACCATATATTTT.

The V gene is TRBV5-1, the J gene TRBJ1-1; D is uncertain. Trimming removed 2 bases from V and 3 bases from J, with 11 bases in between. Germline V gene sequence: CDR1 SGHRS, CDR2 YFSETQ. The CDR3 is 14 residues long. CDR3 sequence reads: CASSFKGGYTEAFF. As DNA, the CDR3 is TGCGCCAGCAGCTTTAAGGGAGGCTACACTGAAGCTTTCTTT.

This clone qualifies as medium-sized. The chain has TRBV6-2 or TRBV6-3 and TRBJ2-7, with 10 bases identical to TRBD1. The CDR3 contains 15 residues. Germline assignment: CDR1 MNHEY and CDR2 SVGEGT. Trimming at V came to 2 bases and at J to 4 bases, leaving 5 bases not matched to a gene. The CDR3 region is CASSYHRDRGYEQYF. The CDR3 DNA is TGTGCCAGCAGTTACCATCGGGACAGGGGTTACGAGCAGTACTTC.

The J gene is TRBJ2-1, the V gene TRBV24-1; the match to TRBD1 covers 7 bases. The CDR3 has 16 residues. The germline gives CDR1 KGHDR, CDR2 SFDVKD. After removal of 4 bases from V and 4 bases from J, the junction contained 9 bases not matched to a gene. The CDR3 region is CATSDRTGTSYNEQFF. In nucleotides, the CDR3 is TGTGCCACCAGTGACAGGACAGGAACATCGTACAATGAGCAGTTCTTC.

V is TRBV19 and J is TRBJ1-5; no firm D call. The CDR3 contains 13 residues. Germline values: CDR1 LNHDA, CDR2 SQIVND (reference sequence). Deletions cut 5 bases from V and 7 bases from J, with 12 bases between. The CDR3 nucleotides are TGTGCCAGTAGTCCCGGCATGAGGCAGCCCCAGCATTTT. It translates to CASSPGMRQPQHF.

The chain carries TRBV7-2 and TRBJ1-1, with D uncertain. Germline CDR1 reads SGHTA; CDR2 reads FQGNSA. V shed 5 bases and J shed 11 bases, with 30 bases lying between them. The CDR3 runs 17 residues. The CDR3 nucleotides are TGTGCCAGCAGCCCGAGGTCCCTTCCGGTGAGTCTTGAAGCGGCTTTCTTT. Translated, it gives CASSPRSLPVSLEAAFF.

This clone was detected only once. The CDR3 nucleotides read TGCGCCAGCAGCAGGGGGACCCAGAGCTCCTACGAGCAGTACTTC. Its translation: CASSRGTQSSYEQYF. The rearrangement uses TRBV5-1 and TRBJ2-7, with D tentatively TRBD1 (6 bases). CDR1 is SGHRS, CDR2 YFSETQ, per germline. CDR3 length equals 15 residues. The V end was cut by 4 bases, the J end by 0 bases, with 14 bases between.

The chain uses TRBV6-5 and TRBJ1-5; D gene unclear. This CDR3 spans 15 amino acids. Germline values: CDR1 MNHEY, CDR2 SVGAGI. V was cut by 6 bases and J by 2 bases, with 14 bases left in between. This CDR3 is CASSPTLVGNQPQHF. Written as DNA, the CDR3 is TGTGCCAGCAGCCCGACATTGGTTGGCAATCAGCCCCAGCATTTT.

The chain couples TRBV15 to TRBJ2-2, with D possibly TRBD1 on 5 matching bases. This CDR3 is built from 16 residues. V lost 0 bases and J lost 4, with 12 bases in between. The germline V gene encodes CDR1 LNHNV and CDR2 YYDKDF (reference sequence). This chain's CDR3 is CATSRDRGHSTGELFF. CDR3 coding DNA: TGTGCCACCAGCAGAGATAGGGGTCACTCCACCGGGGAGCTGTTTTTT.

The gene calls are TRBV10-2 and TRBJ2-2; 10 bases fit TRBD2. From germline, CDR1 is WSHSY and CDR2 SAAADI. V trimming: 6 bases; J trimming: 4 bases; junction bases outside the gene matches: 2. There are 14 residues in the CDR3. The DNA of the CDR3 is TGCGCCAGCAGAGCGGGGGGGAGCACCGGGGAGCTGTTTTTT. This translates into CASRAGGSTGELFF.

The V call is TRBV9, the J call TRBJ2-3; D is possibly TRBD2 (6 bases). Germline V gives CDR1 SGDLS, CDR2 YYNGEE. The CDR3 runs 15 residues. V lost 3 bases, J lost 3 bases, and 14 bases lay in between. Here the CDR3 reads CASSAGVAQTDTQYF. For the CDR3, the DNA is TGTGCCAGCAGCGCGGGGGTGGCGCAAACAGATACGCAGTATTTT.

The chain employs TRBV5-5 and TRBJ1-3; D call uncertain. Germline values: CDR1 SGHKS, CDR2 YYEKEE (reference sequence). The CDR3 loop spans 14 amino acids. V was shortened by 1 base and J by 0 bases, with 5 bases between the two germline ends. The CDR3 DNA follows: TGTGCCAGCAGCTTGATAGACTCTGGAAACACCATATATTTT. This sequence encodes CASSLIDSGNTIYF.

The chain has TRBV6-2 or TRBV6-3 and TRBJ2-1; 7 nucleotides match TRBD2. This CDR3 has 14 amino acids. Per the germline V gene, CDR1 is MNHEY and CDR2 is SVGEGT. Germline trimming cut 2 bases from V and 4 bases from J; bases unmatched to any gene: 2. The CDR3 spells CASSYGGGYNEQFF. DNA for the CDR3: TGTGCCAGCAGTTACGGGGGGGGTTACAATGAGCAGTTCTTC.

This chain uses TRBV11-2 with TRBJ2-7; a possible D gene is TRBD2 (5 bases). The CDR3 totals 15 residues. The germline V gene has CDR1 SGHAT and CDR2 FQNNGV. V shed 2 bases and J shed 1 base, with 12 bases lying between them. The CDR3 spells CASSLTSGGSYEQYF. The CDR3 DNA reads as TGTGCCAGCAGCTTAACCTCCGGAGGATCCTACGAGCAGTACTTC.

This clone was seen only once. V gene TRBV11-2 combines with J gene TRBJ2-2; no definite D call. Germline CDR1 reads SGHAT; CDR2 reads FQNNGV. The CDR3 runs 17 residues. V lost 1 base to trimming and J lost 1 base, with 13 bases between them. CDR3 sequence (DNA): TGTGCCAGCAGCTTAGTTGTGGCGGCTAGGAACACCGGGGAGCTGTTTTTT. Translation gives CASSLVVAARNTGELFF.

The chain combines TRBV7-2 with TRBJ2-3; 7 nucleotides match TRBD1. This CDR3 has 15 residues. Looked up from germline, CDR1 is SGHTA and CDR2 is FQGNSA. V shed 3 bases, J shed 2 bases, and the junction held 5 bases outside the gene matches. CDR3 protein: CASSFGDRDTDTQYF. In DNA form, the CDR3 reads TGTGCCAGCAGCTTCGGAGACAGGGACACAGATACGCAGTATTTT.

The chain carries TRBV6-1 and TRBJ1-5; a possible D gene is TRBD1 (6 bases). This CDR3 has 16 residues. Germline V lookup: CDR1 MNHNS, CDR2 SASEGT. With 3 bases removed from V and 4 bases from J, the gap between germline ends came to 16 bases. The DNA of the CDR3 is TGTGCCAGCAGTGAGATAGGAGCCAGGGGTAATCAGCCCCAGCATTTT. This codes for CASSEIGARGNQPQHF.

Written as DNA, the CDR3 is TGTGCCAGCAGCTTGGTCCAGAAGAACACCGGGGAGCTGTTTTTT. This encodes CASSLVQKNTGELFF. The chain recombines TRBV5-5 with TRBJ2-2, with no clear D. The CDR3 extends over 15 amino acids. V was clipped by 0 bases and J by 1 base, with 7 bases between them. Per the germline V gene, CDR1 is SGHKS and CDR2 is YYEKEE (reference sequence).

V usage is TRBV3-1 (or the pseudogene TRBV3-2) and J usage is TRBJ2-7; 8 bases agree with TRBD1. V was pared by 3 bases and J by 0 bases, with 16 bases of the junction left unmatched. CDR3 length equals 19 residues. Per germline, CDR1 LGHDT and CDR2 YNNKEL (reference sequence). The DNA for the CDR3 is TGTGCCAGCAGCCACGAGAGTGAGGCAGGGGGCTTCCCCTCCTACGAGCAGTACTTC. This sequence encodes CASSHESEAGGFPSYEQYF.

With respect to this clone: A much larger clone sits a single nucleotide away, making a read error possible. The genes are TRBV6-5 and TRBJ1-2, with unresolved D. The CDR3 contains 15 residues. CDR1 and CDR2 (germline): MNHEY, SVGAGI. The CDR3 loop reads CVSSYSLLRYYGYTF. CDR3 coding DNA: TGTGTCAGCAGTTACTCGCTCCTGAGGTACTATGGCTACACCTTC.

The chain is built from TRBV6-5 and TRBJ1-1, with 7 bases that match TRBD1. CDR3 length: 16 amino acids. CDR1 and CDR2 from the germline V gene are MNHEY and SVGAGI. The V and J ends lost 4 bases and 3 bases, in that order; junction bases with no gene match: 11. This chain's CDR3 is CASSSPGGGGYTEAFF. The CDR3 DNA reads TGTGCCAGCAGTTCGCCAGGGGGAGGAGGGTACACTGAAGCTTTCTTT.

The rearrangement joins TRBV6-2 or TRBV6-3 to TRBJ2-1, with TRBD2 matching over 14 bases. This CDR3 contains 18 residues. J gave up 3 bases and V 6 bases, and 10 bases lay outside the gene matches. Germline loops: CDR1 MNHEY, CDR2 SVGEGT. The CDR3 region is CASSSGTSGGVFYNEQFF. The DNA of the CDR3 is TGTGCCAGCAGCTCCGGGACTAGCGGGGGAGTTTTCTACAATGAGCAGTTCTTC.

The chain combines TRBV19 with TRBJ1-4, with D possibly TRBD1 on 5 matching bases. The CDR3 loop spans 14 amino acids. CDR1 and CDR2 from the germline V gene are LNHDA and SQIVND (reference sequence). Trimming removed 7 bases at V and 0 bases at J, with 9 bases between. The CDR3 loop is CASMTASTNEKLFF. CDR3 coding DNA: TGTGCCAGTATGACAGCGTCAACTAATGAAAAACTGTTTTTT.